This T cell receptor beta chain was sequenced for a study of cytomegalovirus exposure and HLA in healthy donors. Findings and caveats of the study: Sequencing depth roughly uniform across donors was assumed in presence/absence analyses. Later analysis associated a missense DCLRE1C variant with TCR beta V- and J-gene trimming. Most TCR beta V segments were productive about 87% or about 30% of the time in an earlier analysis.

To note about this clone: Antigen specificity is unknown.

Sampled while nominally healthy, donors likely had unrecorded immune exposures. In the PCR, 60 Vbeta and 13 Jbeta primers were used. Using immunoSEQ multiplex PCR, the repertoire was profiled, and TCRdb retains in-frame clones only, with some absent. This sample carries about 89,000 clones, approximately 76% of them seen once, and the ten largest clones take 1.1% to 1.5%. Germline assignment: CDR1 SGHRS and CDR2 YFSETQ. CDR3 length: 16 residues. This TCR came from a male donor in good health and CMV-seronegative. What was sequenced was PBMCs. V gene TRBV5-1 combines with J gene TRBJ2-5, with D perhaps matching TRBD2 (5 bases). Judging by the DNA end, TRBJ2-7 fits better; the J call may be wrong. The CDR3 region is CASSLDTHTSSYEQYF. CDR3 bases: TGCGCCAGCAGCTTGGATACTCACACTAGCTCCTACGAGCAGTACTTC.